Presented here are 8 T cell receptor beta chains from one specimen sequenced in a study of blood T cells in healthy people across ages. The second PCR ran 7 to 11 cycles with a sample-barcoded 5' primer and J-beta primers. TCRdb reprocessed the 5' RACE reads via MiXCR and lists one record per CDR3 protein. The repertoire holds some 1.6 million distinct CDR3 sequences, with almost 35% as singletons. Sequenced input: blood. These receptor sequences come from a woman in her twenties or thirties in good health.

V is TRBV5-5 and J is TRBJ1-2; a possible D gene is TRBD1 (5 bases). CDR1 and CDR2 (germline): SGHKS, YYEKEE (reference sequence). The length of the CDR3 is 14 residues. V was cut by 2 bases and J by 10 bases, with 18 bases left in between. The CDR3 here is CASSFDSGQRTYTF. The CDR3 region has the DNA TGTGCCAGCAGCTTTGATTCGGGGCAGCGGACCTACACCTTC.

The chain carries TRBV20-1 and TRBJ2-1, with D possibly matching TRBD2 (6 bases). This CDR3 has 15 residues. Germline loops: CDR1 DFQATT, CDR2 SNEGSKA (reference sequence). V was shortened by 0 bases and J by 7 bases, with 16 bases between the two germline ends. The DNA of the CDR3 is TGCAGTGCTAGAGATGGTGGGGGGACGAAAAATGAGCAGTTCTTC. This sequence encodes CSARDGGGTKNEQFF.

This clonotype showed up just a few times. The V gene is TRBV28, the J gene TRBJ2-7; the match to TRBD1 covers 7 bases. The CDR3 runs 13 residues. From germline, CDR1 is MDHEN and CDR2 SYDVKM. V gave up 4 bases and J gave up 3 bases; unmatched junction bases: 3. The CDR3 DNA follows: TGTGCCAGCAGTTGGGACAGCCTCTACGAGCAGTACTTC. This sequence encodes CASSWDSLYEQYF.

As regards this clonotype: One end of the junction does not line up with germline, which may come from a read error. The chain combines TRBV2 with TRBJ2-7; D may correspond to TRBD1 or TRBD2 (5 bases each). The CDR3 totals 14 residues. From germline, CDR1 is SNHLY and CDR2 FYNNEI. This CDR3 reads CVSSGAQGAYEQYF. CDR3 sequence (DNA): TGTGTCAGCAGTGGGGCTCAGGGAGCCTACGAGCAGTACTTC.

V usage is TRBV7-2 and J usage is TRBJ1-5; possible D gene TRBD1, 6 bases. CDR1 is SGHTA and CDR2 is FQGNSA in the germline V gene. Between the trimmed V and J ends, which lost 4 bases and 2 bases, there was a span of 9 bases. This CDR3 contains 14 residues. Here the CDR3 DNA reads TGTGCCAGCAGCTCCCGGACAGGCAATCAGCCCCAGCATTTT. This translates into CASSSRTGNQPQHF.

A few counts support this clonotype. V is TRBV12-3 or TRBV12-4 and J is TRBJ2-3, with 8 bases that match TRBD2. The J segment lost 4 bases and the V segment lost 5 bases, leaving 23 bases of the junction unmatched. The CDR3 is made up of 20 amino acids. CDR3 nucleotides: TGTGCCAGCAGTACGTCTGACTTAGCGGGACCACTCTACCGTCCAGATACGCAGTATTTT. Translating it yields CASSTSDLAGPLYRPDTQYF.

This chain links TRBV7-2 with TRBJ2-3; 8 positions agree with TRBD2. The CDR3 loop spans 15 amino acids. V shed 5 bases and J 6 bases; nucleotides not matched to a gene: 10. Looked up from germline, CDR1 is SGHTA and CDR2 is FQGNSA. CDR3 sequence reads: CASSVYGGAMDTQYF. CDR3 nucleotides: TGTGCCAGCAGCGTTTACGGGGGGGCAATGGATACGCAGTATTTT.

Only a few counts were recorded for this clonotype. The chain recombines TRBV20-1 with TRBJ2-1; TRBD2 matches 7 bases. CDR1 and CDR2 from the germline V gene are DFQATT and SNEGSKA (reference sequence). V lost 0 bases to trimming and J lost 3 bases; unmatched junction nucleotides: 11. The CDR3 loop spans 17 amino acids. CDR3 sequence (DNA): TGCAGTGCTAGAGACCCGGGACTGGCGGGGGACTACAATGAGCAGTTCTTC. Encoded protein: CSARDPGLAGDYNEQFF.